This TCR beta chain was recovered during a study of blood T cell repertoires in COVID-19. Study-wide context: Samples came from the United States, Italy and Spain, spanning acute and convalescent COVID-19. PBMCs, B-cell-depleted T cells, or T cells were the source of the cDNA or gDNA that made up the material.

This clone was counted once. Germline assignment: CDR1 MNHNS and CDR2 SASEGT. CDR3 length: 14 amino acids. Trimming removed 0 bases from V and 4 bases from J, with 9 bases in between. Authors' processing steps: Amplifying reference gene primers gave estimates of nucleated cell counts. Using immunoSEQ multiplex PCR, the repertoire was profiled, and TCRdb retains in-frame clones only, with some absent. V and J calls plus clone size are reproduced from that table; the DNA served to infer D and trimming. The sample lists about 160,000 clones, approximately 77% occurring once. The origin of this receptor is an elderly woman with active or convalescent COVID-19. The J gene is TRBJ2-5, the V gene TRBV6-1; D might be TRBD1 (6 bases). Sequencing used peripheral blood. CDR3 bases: TGTGCCAGCAGTGAAGCGGTAGGGGGAGAGACCCAGTACTTC. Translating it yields CASSEAVGGETQYF.